A single T cell receptor beta chain is shown here with its context. This CDR3 has 14 residues. The germline CDR1 and CDR2 sequences are SGHNT and YENEEA. V was shortened by 1 base and J by 3 bases, with 6 bases between the two germline ends. This sample stems from a study of blood T cell repertoires in COVID-19. Whole-study context: Samples came from the United States, Italy and Spain, spanning acute and convalescent COVID-19. PBMCs, B-cell-depleted T cells, or T cells provided the cDNA or gDNA that made up the material.

Clinical history as reported by participants underpinned cohort assignment. Original methodology: It was from reference gene primer amplification that nucleated cell counts were estimated. TCRdb's copy holds only in-frame clones and misses some; the assay was immunoSEQ multiplex PCR. V and J calls and clone size follow that table, whereas D and trimming were derived from the DNA. Here the sample spans some 320,000 clones, around 90% being singletons. The chain combines TRBV11-3 with TRBJ2-2; D is undetermined. This receptor was identified in a man between 60 and 75 years old who had recovered from COVID-19. Sample: PBMCs or T cells enriched from blood (not recorded which). The CDR3 DNA reads TGTGCCAGCAGCTTAGTAGTCGACACCGGGGAGCTGTTTTTT. It codes for CASSLVVDTGELFF.